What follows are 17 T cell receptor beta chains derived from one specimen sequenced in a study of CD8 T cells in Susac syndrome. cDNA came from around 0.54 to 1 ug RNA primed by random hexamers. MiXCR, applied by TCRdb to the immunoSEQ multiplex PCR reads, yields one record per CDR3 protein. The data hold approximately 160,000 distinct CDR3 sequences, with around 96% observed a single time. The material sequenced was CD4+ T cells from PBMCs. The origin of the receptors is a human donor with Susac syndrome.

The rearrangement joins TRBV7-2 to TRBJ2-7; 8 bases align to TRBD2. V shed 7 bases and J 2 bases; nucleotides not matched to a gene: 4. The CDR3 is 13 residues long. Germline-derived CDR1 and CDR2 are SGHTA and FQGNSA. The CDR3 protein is CASNPGGAYEQYF. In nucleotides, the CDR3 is TGTGCCAGCAACCCCGGGGGGGCCTACGAGCAGTACTTC.

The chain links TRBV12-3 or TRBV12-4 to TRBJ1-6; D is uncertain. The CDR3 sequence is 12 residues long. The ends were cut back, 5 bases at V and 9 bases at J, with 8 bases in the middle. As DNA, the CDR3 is TGTGCCAGCAGTCACGGCCGTTCACCCCTCCACTTT. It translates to CASSHGRSPLHF.

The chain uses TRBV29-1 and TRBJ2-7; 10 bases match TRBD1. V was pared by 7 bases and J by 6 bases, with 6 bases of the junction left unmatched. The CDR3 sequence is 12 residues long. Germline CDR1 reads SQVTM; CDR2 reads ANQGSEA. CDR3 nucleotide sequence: TGCAGCGCCCGACAGGGGGCGATCGAGCAGTACTTC. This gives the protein CSARQGAIEQYF.

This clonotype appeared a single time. The CDR3 is CASSHVNEKLFF. CDR3 in DNA: TGCGCCAGCAGCCACGTAAATGAAAAACTGTTTTTT. This chain links TRBV4-1 with TRBJ1-4; D gene unclear. Trimming stripped 3 bases from V and 5 bases from J, with 4 bases between. Germline lookup yields CDR1 MGHRA and CDR2 YSYEKL. There are 12 residues in the CDR3.

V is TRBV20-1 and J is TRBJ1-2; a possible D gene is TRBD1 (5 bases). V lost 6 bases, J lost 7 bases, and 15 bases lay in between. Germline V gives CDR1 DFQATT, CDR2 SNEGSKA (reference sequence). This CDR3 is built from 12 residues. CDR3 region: CSAQGSAGGYTF. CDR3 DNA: TGCAGTGCGCAGGGCTCAGCAGGTGGCTACACCTTC.

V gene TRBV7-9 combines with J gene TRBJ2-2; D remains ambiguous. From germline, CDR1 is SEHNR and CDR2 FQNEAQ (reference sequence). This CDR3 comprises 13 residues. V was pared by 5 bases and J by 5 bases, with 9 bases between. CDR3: CASSLSYTGELFF. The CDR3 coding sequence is TGTGCCAGCAGCCTAAGTTATACCGGGGAGCTGTTTTTT.

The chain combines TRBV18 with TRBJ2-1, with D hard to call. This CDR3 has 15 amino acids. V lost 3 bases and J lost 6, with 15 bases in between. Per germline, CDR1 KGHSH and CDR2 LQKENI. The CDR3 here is CASSPGLIGSNEQFF. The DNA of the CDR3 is TGTGCCAGCTCACCCGGCCTTATCGGGTCCAATGAGCAGTTCTTC.

CDR3 loop: CASSLAGGSYEQYF. DNA for the CDR3: TGTGCCAGCAGCCTAGCGGGAGGCTCCTACGAGCAGTACTTC. J is TRBJ2-7 and V is TRBV12-3 or TRBV12-4, with 11 bases identical to TRBD2. V gave up 6 bases and J gave up 0 bases; unmatched junction bases: 1. This CDR3 is built from 14 residues.

In DNA, the CDR3 is TGTGCCAGCAACCCTTGGTACCAAGAGACCCAGTACTTC. As protein: CASNPWYQETQYF. The genes are TRBV2 and TRBJ2-5; D uncertain. There are 13 residues in the CDR3. V was trimmed by 7 bases and J by 0 bases, leaving 9 bases between them. Looked up from germline, CDR1 is SNHLY and CDR2 is FYNNEI.

The CDR3 sequence is CASYSGTGEFNQPQHF. The CDR3 DNA is TGTGCCAGTTACTCCGGGACAGGGGAATTCAATCAGCCCCAGCATTTT. The chain couples TRBV19 to TRBJ1-5, with TRBD1 identical over 10 bases. Trimming at V came to 8 bases and at J to 3 bases, leaving 10 bases not matched to a gene. The CDR3 runs to 16 residues. Germline loops: CDR1 LNHDA, CDR2 SQIVND (reference sequence).

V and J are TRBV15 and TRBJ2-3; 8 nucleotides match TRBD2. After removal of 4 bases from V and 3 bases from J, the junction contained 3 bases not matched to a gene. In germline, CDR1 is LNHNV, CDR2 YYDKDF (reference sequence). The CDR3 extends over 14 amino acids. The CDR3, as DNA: TGTGCCACCAGCAACGGGAGGGATACAGATACGCAGTATTTT. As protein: CATSNGRDTDTQYF.

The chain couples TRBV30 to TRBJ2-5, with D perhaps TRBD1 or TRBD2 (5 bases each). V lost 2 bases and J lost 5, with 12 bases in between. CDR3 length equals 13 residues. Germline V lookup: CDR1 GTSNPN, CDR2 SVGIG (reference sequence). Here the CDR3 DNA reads TGTGCCTGGAGTTGGGGGATAGGGGAGACCCAGTACTTC. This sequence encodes CAWSWGIGETQYF.

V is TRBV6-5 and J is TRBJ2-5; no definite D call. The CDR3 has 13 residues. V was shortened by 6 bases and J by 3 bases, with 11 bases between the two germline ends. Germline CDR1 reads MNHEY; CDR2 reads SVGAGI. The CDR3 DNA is TGTGCCAGCAGCCTGAATGCTAAAGAGACCCAGTACTTC. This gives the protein CASSLNAKETQYF.

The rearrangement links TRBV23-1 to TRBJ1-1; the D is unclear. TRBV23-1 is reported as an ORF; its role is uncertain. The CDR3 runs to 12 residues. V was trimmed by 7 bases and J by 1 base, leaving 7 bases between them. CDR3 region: CASIPGNTEAFF. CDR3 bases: TGCGCCAGCATCCCAGGGAACACTGAAGCTTTCTTT.

The CDR3 protein is CASSQPSFGGLSYNEQFF. The DNA for the CDR3 is TGTGCCAGCAGCCAGCCCTCCTTTGGCGGGTTATCCTACAATGAGCAGTTCTTC. The chain couples TRBV3-1 to TRBJ2-1, with a weak D call TRBD2 (5 bases). The V gene's germline CDR1 is LGHDT and CDR2 YNNKEL (reference sequence). Trimming removed 3 bases at V and 1 base at J, with 19 bases between. This CDR3 comprises 18 residues.

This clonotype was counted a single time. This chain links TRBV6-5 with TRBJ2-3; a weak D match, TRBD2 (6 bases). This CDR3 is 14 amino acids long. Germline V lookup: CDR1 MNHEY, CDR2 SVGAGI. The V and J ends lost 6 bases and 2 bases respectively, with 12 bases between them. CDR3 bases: TGTGCCAGCAGCCGACTAGGGGACACAGATACGCAGTATTTT. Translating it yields CASSRLGDTDTQYF.

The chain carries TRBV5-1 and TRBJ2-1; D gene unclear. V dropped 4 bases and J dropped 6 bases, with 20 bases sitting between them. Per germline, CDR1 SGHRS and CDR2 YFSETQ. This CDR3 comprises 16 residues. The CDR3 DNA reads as TGCGCCAGCAGCCCCCTTGGACGGGCCCAAAGCAATGAGCAGTTCTTC. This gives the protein CASSPLGRAQSNEQFF. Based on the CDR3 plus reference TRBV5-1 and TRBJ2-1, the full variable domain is KAGVTQTPRYLIKTRGQQVTLSCSPISGHRSVSWYQQTPGQGLQFLFEYFSETQRNKGNFPGRFSGRQFSNSRSEMNVSTLELGDSALYLCASSPLGRAQSNEQFFGPGTRLTVL.